Presented here are 10 T cell receptor beta chains from one specimen sequenced in a study of cytomegalovirus exposure and HLA in healthy donors. With 60 Vbeta and 13 Jbeta primers, the PCR was carried out. Libraries were prepared by immunoSEQ multiplex PCR; TCRdb keeps only in-frame clonotypes and omits some of them. The sample records roughly 120,000 clones, about 86% being singletons. The specimen sequenced was PBMCs. The receptor source for this set is a woman in her twenties or thirties in good health and CMV-seronegative.

V is TRBV6-5 and J is TRBJ1-2, with D maybe TRBD1 (5 bases). The V gene lost 5 bases and the J gene lost 1 base, with 11 bases spanning the gap. The CDR3 is 14 residues long. The germline V gene has CDR1 MNHEY and CDR2 SVGAGI. As DNA, the CDR3 is TGTGCCAGCAGTAACCCGACAGTTAACTATGGCTACACCTTC. Amino acids: CASSNPTVNYGYTF.

J is TRBJ2-2 and V is TRBV9, with D hard to call. The V end lost 0 bases, the J end lost 2 bases, and 11 bases lay between the germline ends. Germline V gene data show CDR1 as SGDLS and CDR2 as YYNGEE. The CDR3 totals 16 residues. CDR3 sequence: CASSVASQPNTGELFF. CDR3 bases: TGTGCCAGCAGCGTAGCTTCACAGCCAAACACCGGGGAGCTGTTTTTT. Full variable domain (missing parts from reference TRBV9 and TRBJ2-2): DSGVTQTPKHLITATGQRVTLRCSPRSGDLSVYWYQQSLDQGLQFLIQYYNGEERAKGNILERFSAQQFPDLHSELNLSSLELGDSALYFCASSVASQPNTGELFFGEGSRLTVL.

The DNA of the CDR3 is TGTGCCAGTGGGGACGGGGGGCCCCGGTACGAGCAGTACTTC. It specifies CASGDGGPRYEQYF. The genes are TRBV19 and TRBJ2-7; tentatively, D is TRBD2 (7 bases). This CDR3 spans 14 amino acids. V lost 8 bases, J lost 4 bases, and 18 bases lay in between. Germline CDR1 is LNHDA and CDR2 is SQIVND (reference sequence). The full variable domain, with the rest looked up from reference TRBV19 and TRBJ2-7, is DGGITQSPKYLFRKEGQNVTLSCEQNLNHDAMYWYRQDPGQGLRLIYYSQIVNDFQKGDIAEGYSVSREKKESFPLTVTSAQKNPTAFYLCASGDGGPRYEQYFGPGTRLTVT.

The genes are TRBV5-4 and TRBJ2-7; 12 bases agree with TRBD2. The germline CDR1 and CDR2 sequences are SGHNT and YYREEE (reference sequence). This CDR3 is built from 14 residues. J lost 6 bases, V lost 1 base, and 2 bases had no gene match. The CDR3 is CASSLRLAGAEQYF. For the CDR3, the DNA is TGTGCCAGCAGCTTGAGACTAGCGGGAGCCGAGCAGTACTTC. Looking up the rest from reference TRBV5-4 and TRBJ2-7 gives the full variable domain: ETGVTQSPTHLIKTRGQQVTLRCSSQSGHNTVSWYQQALGQGPQFIFQYYREEENGRGNFPPRFSGLQFPNYSSELNVNALELDDSALYLCASSLRLAGAEQYFGPGTRLTVT.

The genes are TRBV28 and TRBJ2-1, with D possibly matching TRBD2 (6 bases). The germline V gene has CDR1 MDHEN and CDR2 SYDVKM. CDR3 size: 17 residues. The V gene lost 5 bases and the J gene lost 6 bases, with 23 bases spanning the gap. In nucleotides, the CDR3 is TGTGCCAGCAGTCTAAGGGGACTTATCGGTTTGTTCAATGAGCAGTTCTTC. The encoded protein is CASSLRGLIGLFNEQFF. The full variable domain, its missing parts supplied by reference TRBV28 and TRBJ2-1, is DVKVTQSSRYLVKRTGEKVFLECVQDMDHENMFWYRQDPGLGLRLIYFSYDVKMKEKGDIPEGYSVSREKKERFSLILESASTNQTSMYLCASSLRGLIGLFNEQFFGPGTRLTVL.

This chain connects TRBV6-1 to TRBJ2-5; a weak D match, TRBD2 (5 bases). CDR1 and CDR2 from the germline V gene are MNHNS and SASEGT. Trimming took 6 bases from V and 3 from J, leaving 8 bases between them. This CDR3 has 12 residues. The CDR3: CASRHGEETQYF. CDR3 in DNA: TGTGCCAGCAGGCACGGGGAAGAGACCCAGTACTTC.

This sequence joins TRBV7-2 and TRBJ2-1, with D maybe TRBD2 (5 bases). The V gene's germline CDR1 is SGHTA and CDR2 FQGNSA. V was shortened by 2 bases and J by 4 bases, with 12 bases between the two germline ends. The CDR3 runs 15 residues. The CDR3 loop reads CASSLISVQYNEQFF. CDR3 sequence (DNA): TGTGCCAGCAGCTTAATTAGCGTCCAGTACAATGAGCAGTTCTTC. Full variable domain (rest looked up from reference TRBV7-2 and TRBJ2-1): GAGVSQSPSNKVTEKGKDVELRCDPISGHTALYWYRQSLGQGLEFLIYFQGNSAPDKSGLPSDRFSAERTGGSVSTLTIQRTQQEDSAVYLCASSLISVQYNEQFFGPGTRLTVL.

The chain couples TRBV5-1 to TRBJ1-5, with TRBD1 matching over 7 bases. Trimming cost V 0 bases and J 2 bases; bases outside gene matches: 2. The CDR3 covers 15 residues. Germline-derived CDR1 and CDR2 are SGHRS and YFSETQ. CDR3 residues: CASSLDTGGNQPQHF. The CDR3 DNA sequence: TGCGCCAGCAGCTTGGATACAGGGGGCAATCAGCCCCAGCATTTT.

This clone was seen only once. The chain has TRBV21-1 and TRBJ1-4; the tabulated D call, TRBD1, remains unverified against the DNA. TRBV21-1 is given as a pseudogene. The CDR3 length is 15 residues. The CDR3 DNA reads TGTGCCAGCAGCAAACCGGGACAGCCTAATGAAAAACTGTTTTTT. Amino acid sequence: CASSKPGQPNEKLFF.

This chain links TRBV7-6 with TRBJ2-3; 7 bases fit TRBD2. The J segment lost 3 bases and the V segment lost 5 bases, leaving 23 bases of the junction unmatched. CDR3 length equals 20 residues. Germline V CDR1 and CDR2: SGHVS, FNYEAQ. The CDR3 nucleotides read TGTGCCAGCAGCCCCCAGCAGTTGGCGGGAGATGGTTCCCAAACAGATACGCAGTATTTT. Translated, it gives CASSPQQLAGDGSQTDTQYF.